This TCR beta chain was captured in a study of T cells in Graves' hyperthyroidism and ophthalmopathy. Findings and limits, study-wide: Expanded thyroid clonotypes (above 0.001) were mostly also found in blood.

Graves' hyperthyroidism qualified as stable when ophthalmopathy did not progress within 18 months. The investigators amplified TCR beta CDR3 regions from RNA transcripts. RT-PCR in the first round (using the HTBI primer set) targeted the TCR CDR3. TCRdb redid the calling of the multiplex PCR reads with MiXCR, one entry per CDR3 protein. The profile covers approximately 200,000 distinct CDR3 sequences, with around 17% appearing a single time and roughly 44% taken by the ten largest. This clonotype was observed at least ten times. As yet, its antigen is unknown. The CDR3 length is 16 residues. V lost 1 base and J lost 6, with 19 bases in between. In germline, CDR1 is SGHRS, CDR2 YFSETQ.

V and J are TRBV5-1 and TRBJ1-1, with a tentative D call TRBD1 (6 bases). The source material was blood. The receptor comes from a man aged 35-49 years with Graves' hyperthyroidism. The CDR3 loop is CASSLTVLRGASEAFF. CDR3 in DNA: TGCGCCAGCAGCTTGACGGTTCTCAGGGGCGCATCTGAAGCTTTCTTT.